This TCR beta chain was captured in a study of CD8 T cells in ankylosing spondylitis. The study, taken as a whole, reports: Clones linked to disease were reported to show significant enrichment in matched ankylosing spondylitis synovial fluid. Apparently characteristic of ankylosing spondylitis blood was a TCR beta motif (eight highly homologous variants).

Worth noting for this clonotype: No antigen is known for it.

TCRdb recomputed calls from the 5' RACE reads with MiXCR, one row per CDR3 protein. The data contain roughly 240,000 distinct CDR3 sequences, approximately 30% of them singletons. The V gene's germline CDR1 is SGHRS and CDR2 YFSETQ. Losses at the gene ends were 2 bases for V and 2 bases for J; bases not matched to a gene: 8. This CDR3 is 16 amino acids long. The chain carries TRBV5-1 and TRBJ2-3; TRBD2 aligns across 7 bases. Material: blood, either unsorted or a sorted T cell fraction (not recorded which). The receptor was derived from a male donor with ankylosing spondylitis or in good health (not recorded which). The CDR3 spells CASSFIAGGNTDTQYF. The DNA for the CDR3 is TGCGCCAGCAGCTTTATAGCGGGTGGGAACACAGATACGCAGTATTTT.